A single sample is the source of the 9 T cell receptor beta chains below, sequenced in a study of T cell responses to AZD1222 COVID-19 vaccine (dated by TCRdb to the early 2020s). The sample's time point, from its label and the paper: about 28 days (+/-7) after the second vaccine dose. Libraries were constructed by the immunoSEQ multiplex PCR assay. The table was pulled from immuneACCESS by TCRdb, which kept in-frame rearrangements only. Such tables lose some clones; where checked, under half of the loss comes from unresolved V genes, and the rest has no known cause. Across this sample there are 70,000 to 95,000 clones, with approximately 90% seen only once. About 8% of the sample is taken by the ten largest. Sequenced material: peripheral blood, taken 28 days after the second AZD1222 dose. The receptors originated from an adult who received the AZD1222 COVID-19 vaccine.

The gene calls are TRBV3-1 (or the pseudogene TRBV3-2) and TRBJ2-5; D unclear. This CDR3 region has 13 residues. The ends were cut back, 2 bases at V and 1 base at J, with 5 bases in the middle. Germline V gene data show CDR1 as LGHDT and CDR2 as YNNKEL (reference sequence). CDR3 sequence reads: CASSQQIQETQYF. The CDR3 nucleotides are TGTGCCAGCAGCCAACAAATCCAAGAGACCCAGTACTTC.

The CDR3 DNA reads TGTGCCAGCAGCTTAACGTTAGAAGGTGAGCAGTTCTTC. It translates to CASSLTLEGEQFF. The V gene is TRBV7-3, the J gene TRBJ2-1, with D unresolved. This CDR3 region has 13 residues. Germline CDR1 and CDR2: SGHTA and FQGTGA. Trimming left V 0 bases short and J 9 bases short, with 9 bases between.

The chain couples TRBV28 to TRBJ1-1, with TRBD1 identical over 9 bases. The germline CDR1 and CDR2 sequences are MDHEN and SYDVKM. The CDR3 is made up of 13 amino acids. Trimming removed 7 bases from V and 7 bases from J; junction bases left unmatched: 7. CDR3 in amino acids: CASTPRQGDEAFF. In nucleotides, the CDR3 is TGTGCCAGCACCCCAAGACAGGGGGATGAAGCTTTCTTT.

The rearrangement joins TRBV10-3 to TRBJ1-1; no clear D. Germline CDR1 and CDR2: ENHRY and SYGVKD. V dropped 6 bases and J dropped 0 bases, with 14 bases sitting between them. The CDR3 covers 15 residues. The CDR3 reads CAISRDGLMNTEAFF. The CDR3 DNA is TGTGCCATCAGCCGGGATGGGCTCATGAACACTGAAGCTTTCTTT.

This clone has more than one count but fewer than ten. The gene calls are TRBV19 and TRBJ1-1; no clear D. The length of the CDR3 is 15 residues. Germline V gene sequence: CDR1 LNHDA, CDR2 SQIVND (reference sequence). The ends were cut back, 7 bases at V and 4 bases at J, with 19 bases in the middle. The CDR3 region is CASTPAPLGGTEAFF. In DNA, the CDR3 is TGTGCCAGTACCCCGGCCCCTTTGGGAGGCACTGAAGCTTTCTTT.

The chain couples TRBV28 to TRBJ2-7, with D perhaps TRBD2 (6 bases). The CDR3 has 14 residues. The germline V gene encodes CDR1 MDHEN and CDR2 SYDVKM. V was pared by 4 bases and J by 4 bases, with 14 bases between. The CDR3 reads CASSSHSGAYEQYF. In DNA form, the CDR3 reads TGTGCCAGCAGTTCCCATTCGGGAGCGTACGAGCAGTACTTC.

This chain links TRBV6-5 with TRBJ2-2; tentatively, D is TRBD2 (6 bases). The V gene's germline CDR1 is MNHEY and CDR2 SVGAGI. The CDR3 has 13 amino acids. Trimming stripped 5 bases from V and 7 bases from J, with 11 bases between. CDR3 sequence: CASSPSGDGELFF. For the CDR3, the DNA is TGTGCCAGCAGTCCTTCGGGGGACGGGGAGCTGTTTTTT.

The chain joins TRBV5-1 to TRBJ1-2; D is ambiguous. Trimming cost V 2 bases and J 8 bases, with 10 bases left between them. Germline values: CDR1 SGHRS, CDR2 YFSETQ. The CDR3 runs 12 residues. As DNA, the CDR3 is TGCGCCAGCAGCTTCGACTCAGTCGGCTACACCTTC. Encoded protein: CASSFDSVGYTF.

Only one count was recorded for this clone. The chain joins TRBV29-1 to TRBJ2-1; the match to TRBD2 covers 15 bases. Trimming removed 0 bases from V and 4 bases from J; junction bases left unmatched: 4. Germline lookup yields CDR1 SQVTM and CDR2 ANQGSEA. The CDR3 consists of 17 residues. This CDR3 is CSVEDRTSGRGYNEQFF. In DNA, the CDR3 is TGCAGCGTTGAAGACCGGACTAGCGGGAGGGGATACAATGAGCAGTTCTTC.